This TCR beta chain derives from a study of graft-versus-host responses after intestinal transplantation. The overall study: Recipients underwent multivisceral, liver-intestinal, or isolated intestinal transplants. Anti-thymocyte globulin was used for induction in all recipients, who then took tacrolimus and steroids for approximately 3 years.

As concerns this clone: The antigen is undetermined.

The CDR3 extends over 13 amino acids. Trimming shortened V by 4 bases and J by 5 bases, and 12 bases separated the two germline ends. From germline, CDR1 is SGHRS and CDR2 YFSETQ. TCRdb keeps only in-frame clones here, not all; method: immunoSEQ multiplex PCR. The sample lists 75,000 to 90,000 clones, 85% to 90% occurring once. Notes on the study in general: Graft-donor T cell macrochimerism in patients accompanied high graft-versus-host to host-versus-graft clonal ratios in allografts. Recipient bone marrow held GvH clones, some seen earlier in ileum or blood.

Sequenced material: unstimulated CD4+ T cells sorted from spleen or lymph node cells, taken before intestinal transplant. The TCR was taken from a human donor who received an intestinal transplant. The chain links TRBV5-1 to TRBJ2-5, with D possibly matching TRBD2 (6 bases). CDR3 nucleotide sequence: TGCGCCAGCAGCGGTGGGGGGTCGGAGACCCAGTACTTC. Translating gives CASSGGGSETQYF.